The present TCR beta chain was sequenced within a study of T cell responses to AZD1222 COVID-19 vaccine. This CDR3 is 15 amino acids long. V shed 6 bases, J shed 4 bases, and the junction held 12 bases outside the gene matches. CDR1 is MNHEY, CDR2 SMNVEV, per germline (reference sequence). This clone was observed once. TCRdb keeps only in-frame clones here, not all; method: immunoSEQ multiplex PCR. The top ten hold roughly 1.7% of the sample, which has approximately 150,000 clones, roughly 90% seen once. This receptor was obtained from an adult who received the AZD1222 COVID-19 vaccine. Sequenced material: peripheral blood, taken 28 days after the second AZD1222 dose. The gene calls are TRBV27 and TRBJ2-7, with 7 bases aligning to TRBD1. This CDR3 reads CASSQRQGPEYEQYF. DNA of the CDR3: TGTGCCAGCAGCCAGAGACAGGGCCCAGAGTACGAGCAGTACTTC.